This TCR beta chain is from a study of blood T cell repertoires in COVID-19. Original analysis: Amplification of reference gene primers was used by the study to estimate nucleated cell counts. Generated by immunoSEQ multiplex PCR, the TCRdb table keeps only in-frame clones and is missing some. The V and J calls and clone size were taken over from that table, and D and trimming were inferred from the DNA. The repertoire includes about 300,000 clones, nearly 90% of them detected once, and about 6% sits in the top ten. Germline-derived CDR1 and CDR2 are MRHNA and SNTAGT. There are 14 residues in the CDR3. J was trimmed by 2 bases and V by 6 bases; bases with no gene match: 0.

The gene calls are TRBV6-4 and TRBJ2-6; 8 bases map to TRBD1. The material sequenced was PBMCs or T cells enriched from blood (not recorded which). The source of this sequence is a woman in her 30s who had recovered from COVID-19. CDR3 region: CASRTGAGANVLTF. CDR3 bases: TGTGCCAGCAGGACAGGGGCTGGGGCCAACGTCCTGACTTTC.